These 2 T cell receptor beta chains came from one sample sequenced in a study of cytomegalovirus exposure and HLA in healthy donors. Primers for the PCR totalled 60 Vbeta and 13 Jbeta. TCRdb's table, derived via immunoSEQ multiplex PCR, lists solely in-frame clones and lacks some. Found here are 150,000 to 200,000 clones, roughly four fifths of them singletons; the top ten hold about 10%. The sample taken for sequencing was PBMCs. Receptors were obtained from a man aged 45 to 65 in good health and CMV-seropositive.

This clone has a single count. The chain employs TRBV4-3 and TRBJ2-2, with a possible D match to TRBD1 (5 bases). Germline V gene sequence: CDR1 LGHNA, CDR2 YSLEER. This CDR3 is built from 14 residues. V gave up 4 bases and J gave up 4 bases, with 10 bases separating them. The CDR3 bases are TGCGCCAGCAGCCTAAGCCAGGGCACCGGGGAGCTGTTTTTT. The encoded protein is CASSLSQGTGELFF.

This clone showed up just once. V and J are TRBV7-9 and TRBJ2-2; D remains unclear. This CDR3 spans 12 amino acids. The V end was cut by 1 base, the J end by 6 bases, with 3 bases between. Looked up from germline, CDR1 is SEHNR and CDR2 is FQNEAQ (reference sequence). The chain's CDR3 is CASSLGAGELFF. The CDR3 DNA follows: TGTGCCAGCAGCTTAGGAGCCGGGGAGCTGTTTTTT.